These T cell receptor beta chains were read from a single sample in a study of CD8 T cells in ankylosing spondylitis. A single record per CDR3 protein comes from TCRdb applying MiXCR to the 5' RACE reads. This table holds about 360,000 distinct CDR3 sequences, 20% to 25% found once. Sequencing input: blood, either unsorted or a sorted T cell fraction (not recorded which). These TCRs come from a male donor with ankylosing spondylitis or in good health (not recorded which). Each CDR3 is given with its conserved first and last residue. The order of the fields is V gene, J gene, CDR3 protein.

TRBV10-2	TRBJ2-3	CATELAGGPADTQYF
TRBV3-1	TRBJ2-6	CASSQVKGMANVLTF
TRBV11-2	TRBJ2-1	CASSLVRDSSYNEQFF
TRBV9	TRBJ2-3	CASSGEDSTDTQYF
TRBV7-2	TRBJ1-2	CASSLLAGPYGYTF
TRBV12-3/TRBV12-4	TRBJ2-7	CASSLLRFYEQYF
TRBV27	TRBJ2-1	CASSFSRVNEQFF
TRBV10-3	TRBJ2-3	CAISESRWRGTDTQYF
TRBV12-3/TRBV12-4	TRBJ2-7	CASSSILGELYEQYF
TRBV29-1	TRBJ2-3	CSLRDRYADTQYF